The TCR beta chain described here comes from a study of T-cell reconstitution after alpha-beta-depleted transplantation in children. The CDR3 has 17 amino acids. Germline V gene lookup returns CDR1 SEHNR and CDR2 FQNEAQ (reference sequence). Trimming removed 4 bases from V and 2 bases from J, with 21 bases in between. Preparation of the TCRbeta library used unique molecular identifiers. Each CDR3 protein is one row after TCRdb ran MiXCR on the PCR reads. Of about 500,000 distinct CDR3 sequences listed, 10% to 12% were seen once; the top ten hold about 14%. The table lists this clonotype with a few counts. Its target is unknown. Whole-study findings and limits: Roughly two months post-transplant, alpha-beta T cells reportedly originated from several hundred graft clones that had expanded. T-cell counts and diversity at one year following transplant were attributed mainly to newly produced T cells.

The J gene is TRBJ2-7, the V gene TRBV7-9; D remains unclear. The input for sequencing was PBMCs, mostly from graft donor cells, taken 180 days after TCRalphabeta/CD19-depleted stem cell transplant. The source of this sequence is a female patient aged 2-9 years who had a stem cell transplant for aplastic anemia, so the T cells may come from the graft donor. The CDR3 here is CASSSLHSGETAYEQYF. In DNA, the CDR3 is TGTGCCAGCAGCTCCCTCCACTCAGGCGAAACTGCCTACGAGCAGTACTTC.